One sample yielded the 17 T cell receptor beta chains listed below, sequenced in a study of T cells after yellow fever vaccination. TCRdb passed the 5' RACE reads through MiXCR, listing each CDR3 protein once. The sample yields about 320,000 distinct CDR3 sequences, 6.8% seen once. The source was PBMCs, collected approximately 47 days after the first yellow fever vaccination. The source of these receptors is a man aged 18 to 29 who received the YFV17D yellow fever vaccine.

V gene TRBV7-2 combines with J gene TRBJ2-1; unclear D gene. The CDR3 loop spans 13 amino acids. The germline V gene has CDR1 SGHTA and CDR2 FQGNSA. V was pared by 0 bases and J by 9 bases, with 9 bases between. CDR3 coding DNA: TGTGCCAGCAGCTTAGCGTATGGGTCTGAGCAGTTCTTC. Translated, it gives CASSLAYGSEQFF.

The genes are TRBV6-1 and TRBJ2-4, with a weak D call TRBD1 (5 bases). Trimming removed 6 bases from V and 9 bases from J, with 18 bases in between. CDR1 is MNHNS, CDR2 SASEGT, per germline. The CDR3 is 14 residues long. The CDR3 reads CASSPGQRRGIQYF. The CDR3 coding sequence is TGTGCCAGCAGCCCTGGACAACGAAGAGGCATTCAGTACTTC.

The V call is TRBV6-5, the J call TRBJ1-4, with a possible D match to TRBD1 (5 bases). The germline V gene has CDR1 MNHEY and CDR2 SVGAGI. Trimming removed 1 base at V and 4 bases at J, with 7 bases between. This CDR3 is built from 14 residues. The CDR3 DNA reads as TGTGCCAGCAGTTACTGGGGGGGTAATGAAAAACTGTTTTTT. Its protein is CASSYWGGNEKLFF.

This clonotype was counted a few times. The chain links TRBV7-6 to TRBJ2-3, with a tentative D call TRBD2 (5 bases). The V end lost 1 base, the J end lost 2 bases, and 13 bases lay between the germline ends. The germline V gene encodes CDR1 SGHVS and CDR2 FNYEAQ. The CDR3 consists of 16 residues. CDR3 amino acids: CASSLVARADTDTQYF. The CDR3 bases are TGTGCCAGCAGCTTAGTAGCGCGGGCTGACACAGATACGCAGTATTTT. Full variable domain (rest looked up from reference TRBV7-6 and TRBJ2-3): GAGVSQSPRYKVTKRGQDVALRCDPISGHVSLYWYRQALGQGPEFLTYFNYEAQQDKSGLPNDRFSAERPEGSISTLTIQRTEQRDSAMYRCASSLVARADTDTQYFGPGTRLTVL.

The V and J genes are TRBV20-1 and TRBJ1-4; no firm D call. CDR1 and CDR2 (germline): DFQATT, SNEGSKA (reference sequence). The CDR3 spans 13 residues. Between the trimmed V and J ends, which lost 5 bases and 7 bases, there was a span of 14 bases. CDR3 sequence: CSAPRSGSEKLFF. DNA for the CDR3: TGCAGTGCTCCCAGGAGCGGAAGTGAAAAACTGTTTTTT.

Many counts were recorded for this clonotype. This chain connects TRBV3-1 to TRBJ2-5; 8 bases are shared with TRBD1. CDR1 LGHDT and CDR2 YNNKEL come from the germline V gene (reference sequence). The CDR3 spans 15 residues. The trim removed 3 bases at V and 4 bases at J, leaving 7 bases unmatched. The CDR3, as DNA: TGTGCCAGCAGCCATTACCGGGACAGGCGAGAGACCCAGTACTTC. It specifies CASSHYRDRRETQYF.

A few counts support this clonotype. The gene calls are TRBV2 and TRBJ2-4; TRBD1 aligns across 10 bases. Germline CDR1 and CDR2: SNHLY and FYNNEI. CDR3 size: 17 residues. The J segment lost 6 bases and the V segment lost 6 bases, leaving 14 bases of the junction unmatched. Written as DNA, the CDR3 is TGTGCCAGCAGCGCCTCAAACCGGGACAGGGGACTAAACATTCAGTACTTC. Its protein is CASSASNRDRGLNIQYF.

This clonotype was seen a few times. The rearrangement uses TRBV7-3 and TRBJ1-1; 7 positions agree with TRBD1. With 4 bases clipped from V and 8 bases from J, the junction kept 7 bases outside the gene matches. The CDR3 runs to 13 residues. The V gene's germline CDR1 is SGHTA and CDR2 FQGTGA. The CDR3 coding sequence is TGTGCCAGCAGCTCGTTAGGGGGCAAGGAAGCTTTCTTT. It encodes CASSSLGGKEAFF.

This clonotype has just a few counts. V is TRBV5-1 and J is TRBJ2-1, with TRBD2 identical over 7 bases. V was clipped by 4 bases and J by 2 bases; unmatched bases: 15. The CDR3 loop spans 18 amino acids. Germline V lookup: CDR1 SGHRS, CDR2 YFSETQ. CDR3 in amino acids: CASSLGDIGGGTYNEQFF. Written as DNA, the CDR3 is TGCGCCAGCAGCCTGGGCGACATTGGCGGGGGAACCTACAATGAGCAGTTCTTC.

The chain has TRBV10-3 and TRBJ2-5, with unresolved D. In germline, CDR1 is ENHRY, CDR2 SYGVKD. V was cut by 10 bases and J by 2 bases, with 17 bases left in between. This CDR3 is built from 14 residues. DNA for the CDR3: TGTGCCACAGGCCGCGACCCGCCACAAGAGACCCAGTACTTC. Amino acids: CATGRDPPQETQYF.

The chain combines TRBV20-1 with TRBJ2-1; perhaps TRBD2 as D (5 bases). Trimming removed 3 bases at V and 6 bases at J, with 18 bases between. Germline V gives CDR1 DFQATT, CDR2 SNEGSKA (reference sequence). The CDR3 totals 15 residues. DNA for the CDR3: TGCAGTGCTAGGTCCTCTAGCCGAGGCACCAATGAGCAGTTCTTC. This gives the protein CSARSSSRGTNEQFF.

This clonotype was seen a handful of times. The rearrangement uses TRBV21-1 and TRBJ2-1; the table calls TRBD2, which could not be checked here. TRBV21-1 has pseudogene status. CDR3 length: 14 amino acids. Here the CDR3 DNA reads TGTGCCCGAAACCTGTCCGGCGGGACTAGCGGGGCCAACTTC. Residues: CARNLSGGTSGANF.

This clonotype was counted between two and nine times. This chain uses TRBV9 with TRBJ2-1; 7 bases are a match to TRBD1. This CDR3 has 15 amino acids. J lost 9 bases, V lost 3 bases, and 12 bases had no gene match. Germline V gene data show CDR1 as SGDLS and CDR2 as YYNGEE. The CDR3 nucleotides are TGTGCCAGCAGCGCGCAGGGGGAAGCGCTCTTTGAGCAGTTCTTC. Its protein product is CASSAQGEALFEQFF.

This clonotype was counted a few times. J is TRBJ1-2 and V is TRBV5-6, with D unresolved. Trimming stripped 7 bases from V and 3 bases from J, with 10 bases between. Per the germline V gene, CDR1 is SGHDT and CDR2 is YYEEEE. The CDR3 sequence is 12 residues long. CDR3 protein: CASERRDYGYTF. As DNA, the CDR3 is TGTGCCAGCGAAAGACGGGACTATGGCTACACCTTC. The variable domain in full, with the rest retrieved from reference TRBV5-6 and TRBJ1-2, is DAGVTQSPTHLIKTRGQQVTLRCSPKSGHDTVSWYQQALGQGPQFIFQYYEEEERQRGNFPDRFSGHQFPNYSSELNVNALLLGDSALYLCASERRDYGYTFGSGTRLTVV.

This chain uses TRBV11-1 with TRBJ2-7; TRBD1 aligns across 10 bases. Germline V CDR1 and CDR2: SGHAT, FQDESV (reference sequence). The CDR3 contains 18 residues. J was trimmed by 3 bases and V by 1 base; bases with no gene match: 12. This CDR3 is CASSLVGSTGQGFYEQYF. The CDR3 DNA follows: TGTGCCAGCAGCTTAGTCGGGTCAACGGGACAGGGGTTCTACGAGCAGTACTTC.

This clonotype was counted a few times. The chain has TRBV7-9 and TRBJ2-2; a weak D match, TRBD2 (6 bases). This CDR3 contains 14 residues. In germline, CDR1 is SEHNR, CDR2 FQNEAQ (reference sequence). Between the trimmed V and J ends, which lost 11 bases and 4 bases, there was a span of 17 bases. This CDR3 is CARGAGSSTGELFF. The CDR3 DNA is TGTGCCCGCGGGGCAGGGAGCAGCACCGGGGAGCTGTTTTTT.

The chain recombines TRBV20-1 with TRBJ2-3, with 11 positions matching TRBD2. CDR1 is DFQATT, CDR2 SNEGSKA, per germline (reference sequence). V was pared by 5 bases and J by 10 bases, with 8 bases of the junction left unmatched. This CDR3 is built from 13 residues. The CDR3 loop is CSAPEGSGGAQYF. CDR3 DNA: TGCAGTGCTCCCGAGGGTAGCGGGGGGGCGCAGTATTTT.